Below are 22 T cell receptor beta chains sequenced from a single sample in a study of blood T cells in healthy people across ages. Through a sample-barcoded 5' primer and a J-beta primer mix, a second PCR was run for roughly 6 to 11 cycles. Via MiXCR, TCRdb re-called the 5' RACE reads, giving one row per CDR3 protein. The sample lists more than 900,000 distinct CDR3 sequences, approximately 32% seen once, with roughly 10% in the top ten. This sample also appeared in a second study, on T cells of mothers and their children.

Input material: blood. The receptors come from a woman aged 40 to 49 in good health.

The chain links TRBV6-2 or TRBV6-3 to TRBJ1-5; D remains ambiguous. This CDR3 is built from 14 residues. Trimming cost V 4 bases and J 5 bases, with 12 bases left between them. The germline CDR1 and CDR2 sequences are MNHEY and SVGEGT. CDR3 amino acids: CASSSRVGDQPQHF. The DNA for the CDR3 is TGTGCCAGCAGTTCTCGGGTTGGGGATCAGCCCCAGCATTTT.

A note on this clonotype: Germline and junction disagree at one end, which may indicate a read error. V is TRBV11-3 and J is TRBJ2-1; D not certain. The germline V gene encodes CDR1 SGHNT and CDR2 YENEEA. This CDR3 spans 11 amino acids. CDR3: CASSSRNERFF. Written as DNA, the CDR3 is TGTGCCAGCAGCTCCAGGAATGAGCGGTTCTTC.

The V gene is TRBV7-3, the J gene TRBJ2-1, with D unclear. CDR1 is SGHTA, CDR2 FQGTGA, per germline. The CDR3 loop spans 17 amino acids. V shed 5 bases and J shed 1 base, with 18 bases lying between them. Here the CDR3 reads CASSVSYNWASYNEQFF. DNA of the CDR3: TGTGCCAGCAGCGTATCTTATAATTGGGCGTCCTACAATGAGCAGTTCTTC.

Many counts were recorded for this clonotype. The V gene is TRBV5-1, the J gene TRBJ2-5; the D is unclear. With 2 bases removed from V and 0 bases from J, the gap between germline ends came to 8 bases. Germline assignment: CDR1 SGHRS and CDR2 YFSETQ. This CDR3 spans 14 amino acids. The CDR3 coding sequence is TGCGCCAGCAGCTTATACAGAGACCAAGAGACCCAGTACTTC. This translates into CASSLYRDQETQYF.

The chain links TRBV12-3 or TRBV12-4 to TRBJ1-2; tentatively, D is TRBD1 (6 bases). The CDR3 has 15 residues. Trimming left V 0 bases short and J 5 bases short, with 13 bases between. The CDR3 DNA follows: TGTGCCAGCAGTTTAGCGGGGGCAGGATTTTATGGCTACACCTTC. It translates to CASSLAGAGFYGYTF.

The chain combines TRBV4-1 with TRBJ1-6; TRBD1 is a possible D gene (5 bases). Germline V gene lookup returns CDR1 MGHRA and CDR2 YSYEKL. Trimming removed 3 bases at V and 7 bases at J, with 16 bases between. This CDR3 region has 16 residues. This CDR3 reads CASSHRTGQPNSPLHF. The CDR3 coding sequence is TGCGCCAGCAGCCACCGGACGGGGCAGCCAAATTCACCCCTCCACTTT.

This clonotype was detected a few times. The V and J genes are TRBV7-9 and TRBJ1-1; D is undetermined. CDR1 and CDR2 from the germline V gene are SEHNR and FQNEAQ (reference sequence). CDR3 length: 15 amino acids. V was clipped by 4 bases and J by 2 bases, with 14 bases between them. The CDR3 sequence: CASSSNRGVNTEAFF. For the CDR3, the DNA is TGTGCCAGCAGCTCAAACAGAGGTGTAAACACTGAAGCTTTCTTT. Variable domain in full (rest from reference TRBV7-9 and TRBJ1-1): DTGVSQNPRHKITKRGQNVTFRCDPISEHNRLYWYRQTLGQGPEFLTYFQNEAQLEKSRLLSDRFSAERPKGSFSTLEIQRTEQGDSAMYLCASSSNRGVNTEAFFGQGTRLTVV.

This clonotype was seen just once. It may be a read error: a sequence one base away is much more abundant. This chain links TRBV12-3 or TRBV12-4 with TRBJ1-1; D remains unclear. This CDR3 is 12 amino acids long. Trimming stripped 2 bases from V and 2 bases from J, with 3 bases between. The CDR3 region is CASSLFNTEAFF. Here the CDR3 DNA reads TGTGCCAGCAGTTTATTCAACACTGAAGCTTTCTTT.

J is TRBJ2-5 and V is TRBV7-2; D may be TRBD1 (6 bases). The CDR3 runs to 13 residues. Germline CDR1 is SGHTA and CDR2 is FQGNSA. V was clipped by 7 bases and J by 11 bases, with 20 bases between them. The chain's CDR3 is CASTLGGGNEQYF. CDR3 nucleotide sequence: TGTGCCAGCACGTTAGGGGGTGGCAATGAGCAGTACTTC.

This clonotype has more than one count but fewer than ten. This chain connects TRBV7-9 to TRBJ1-2, with D unresolved. Germline V gene data show CDR1 as SEHNR and CDR2 as FQNEAQ (reference sequence). With 2 bases removed from V and 5 bases from J, the gap between germline ends came to 18 bases. The CDR3 extends over 16 amino acids. The CDR3, as DNA: TGTGCCAGCAGCTTACCCCCTCTTCGGGAAGAGTATGGCTACACCTTC. Protein product: CASSLPPLREEYGYTF.

This clonotype turned up a few times. The rearrangement uses TRBV5-1 and TRBJ1-6; D is uncertain. There are 16 residues in the CDR3. CDR1 and CDR2 (germline): SGHRS, YFSETQ. V lost 0 bases and J 7 bases, leaving 14 bases between the germline ends. In DNA form, the CDR3 reads TGCGCCAGCAGCTTGGATACCCCGGGTCTGAATTCACCCCTCCACTTT. It specifies CASSLDTPGLNSPLHF.

This sequence joins TRBV28 and TRBJ1-2, with D possibly being TRBD1 (5 bases). Germline V CDR1 and CDR2: MDHEN, SYDVKM. V was pared by 4 bases and J by 8 bases, with 20 bases between. This CDR3 spans 15 amino acids. The CDR3, as DNA: TGTGCCAGCAGTTCCCCCGGAGGGGCAAAGAGGGGCTACACCTTC. Amino acids: CASSSPGGAKRGYTF.

The chain recombines TRBV29-1 with TRBJ1-2; 7 nucleotides line up with TRBD1. From germline, CDR1 is SQVTM and CDR2 ANQGSEA. The CDR3 has 14 residues. The junction had 3 bases not matched to a gene; V was cut back by 1 base and J by 1 base. As DNA, the CDR3 is TGCAGCGTTGAAGGGGGACAGATTAACTATGGCTACACCTTC. It encodes CSVEGGQINYGYTF.

This clonotype appeared a few times. V and J are TRBV12-3 or TRBV12-4 and TRBJ2-7, with a tentative D call TRBD1 (5 bases). The CDR3 has 15 amino acids. V lost 5 bases and J lost 0, with 14 bases in between. CDR3 sequence (DNA): TGTGCCAGCAGTGGGGCCCTCCGAGGCTCCTACGAGCAGTACTTC. Translating gives CASSGALRGSYEQYF.

This clonotype was counted ten times or more. The CDR3 region is CASSDSGWEQYF. For the CDR3, the DNA is TGTGCCAGCTCGGACAGCGGTTGGGAGCAGTACTTC. The rearrangement joins TRBV7-2 to TRBJ2-7; TRBD1 is a possible D gene (6 bases). The CDR3 totals 12 residues. Looked up from germline, CDR1 is SGHTA and CDR2 is FQGNSA. V was cut by 8 bases and J by 7 bases, with 15 bases left in between.

At least ten counts were recorded for this clonotype. The J gene is TRBJ2-7, the V gene TRBV15; perhaps TRBD2 as D (7 bases). The CDR3 has 14 residues. Trimming stripped 1 base from V and 4 bases from J, with 11 bases between. The germline V gene has CDR1 LNHNV and CDR2 YYDKDF (reference sequence). In DNA, the CDR3 is TGTGCCACCAGCAGAGTGAAGGGGGGGTACGAGCAGTACTTC. Translated: CATSRVKGGYEQYF.

This clonotype was detected many times. The chain joins TRBV11-2 to TRBJ1-5; tentative D call: TRBD1 (5 bases). V was cut by 5 bases and J by 3 bases, with 8 bases left in between. From germline, CDR1 is SGHAT and CDR2 FQNNGV. This CDR3 is built from 13 residues. CDR3 sequence: CASSTDNNQPQHF. The CDR3 DNA reads TGTGCCAGCAGCACGGACAACAATCAGCCCCAGCATTTT.

The V gene is TRBV10-3, the J gene TRBJ2-1; D may be TRBD1 (6 bases). This CDR3 comprises 16 residues. Between the trimmed V and J ends, which lost 4 bases and 2 bases, there was a span of 15 bases. The germline gives CDR1 ENHRY, CDR2 SYGVKD. CDR3 bases: TGTGCCATCAGTGGTAGGCAGGGGAGCCCCTACAATGAGCAGTTCTTC. It is translated as CAISGRQGSPYNEQFF.

The sample holds many counts of this clonotype. The CDR3 sequence is CSVGVGGEANYGYTF. CDR3 in DNA: TGCAGCGTTGGAGTGGGCGGGGAAGCTAACTATGGCTACACCTTC. V gene TRBV29-1 combines with J gene TRBJ1-2; unclear D gene. V was cut by 4 bases and J by 0 bases, with 15 bases left in between. In germline, CDR1 is SQVTM, CDR2 ANQGSEA. This CDR3 has 15 residues.

The rearrangement joins TRBV20-1 to TRBJ2-1, with D possibly called TRBD1 or TRBD2 (5 bases each). CDR1 and CDR2 (germline): DFQATT, SNEGSKA (reference sequence). Between the trimmed V and J ends, which lost 6 bases and 5 bases, there was a span of 17 bases. The CDR3 runs to 14 residues. CDR3 protein: CSARTNGDHNEQFF. The CDR3 nucleotides are TGCAGTGCACGTACTAACGGGGACCACAATGAGCAGTTCTTC.

Worth noting for this clonotype: A much larger clone differs from this one at a single base, so this may be a read error. The J gene is TRBJ2-1, the V gene TRBV5-1; a possible D gene is TRBD2 (7 bases). Looked up from germline, CDR1 is SGHRS and CDR2 is YFSETQ. V lost 3 bases to trimming and J lost 3 bases, with 13 bases between them. This CDR3 contains 15 residues. The CDR3 loop is CASSWAGAFYNEQFF. The DNA of the CDR3 is TGCGCCAGCAGCTGGGCGGGGGCGTTCTACAATGAGCAGTTCTTC. Supplemented by reference TRBV5-1 and TRBJ2-1, the full variable domain reads KAGVTQTPRYLIKTRGQQVTLSCSPISGHRSVSWYQQTPGQGLQFLFEYFSETQRNKGNFPGRFSGRQFSNSRSEMNVSTLELGDSALYLCASSWAGAFYNEQFFGPGTRLTVL.

The V call is TRBV28, the J call TRBJ1-2, with 7 nucleotides matching TRBD1. The CDR3 contains 14 residues. Germline CDR1 and CDR2: MDHEN and SYDVKM. The V gene end was trimmed by 6 bases and the J gene end by 4 bases; junction bases not matched to a gene: 8. The CDR3 region is CASSLTGTLYGYTF. The CDR3 coding sequence is TGTGCCAGCAGCCTGACAGGGACCCTCTATGGCTACACCTTC.